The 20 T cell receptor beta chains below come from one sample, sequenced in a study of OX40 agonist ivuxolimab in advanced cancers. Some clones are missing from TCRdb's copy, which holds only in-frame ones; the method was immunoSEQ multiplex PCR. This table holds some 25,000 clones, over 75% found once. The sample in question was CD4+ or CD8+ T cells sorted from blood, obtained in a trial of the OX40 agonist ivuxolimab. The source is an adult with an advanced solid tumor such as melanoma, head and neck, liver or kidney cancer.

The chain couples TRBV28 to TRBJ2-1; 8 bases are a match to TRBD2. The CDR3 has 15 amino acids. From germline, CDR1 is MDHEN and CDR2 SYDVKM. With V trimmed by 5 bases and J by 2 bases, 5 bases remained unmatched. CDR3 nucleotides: TGTGCCAGCAGTCCGCTAGCGGGTACCTACAATGAGCAGTTCTTC. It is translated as CASSPLAGTYNEQFF.

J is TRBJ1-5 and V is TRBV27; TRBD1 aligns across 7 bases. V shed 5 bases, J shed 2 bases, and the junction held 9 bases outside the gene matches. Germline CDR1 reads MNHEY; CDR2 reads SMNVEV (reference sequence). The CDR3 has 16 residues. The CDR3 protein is CASSPRTGRGNQPQHF. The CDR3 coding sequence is TGTGCCAGCAGTCCTAGGACAGGAAGAGGCAATCAGCCCCAGCATTTT.

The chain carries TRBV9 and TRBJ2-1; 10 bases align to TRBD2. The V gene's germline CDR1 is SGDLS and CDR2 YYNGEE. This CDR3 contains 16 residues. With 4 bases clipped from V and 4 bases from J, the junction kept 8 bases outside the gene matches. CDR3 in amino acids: CASSPLRTSGYNEQFF. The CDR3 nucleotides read TGTGCCAGCAGCCCCCTCAGGACTAGCGGATACAATGAGCAGTTCTTC.

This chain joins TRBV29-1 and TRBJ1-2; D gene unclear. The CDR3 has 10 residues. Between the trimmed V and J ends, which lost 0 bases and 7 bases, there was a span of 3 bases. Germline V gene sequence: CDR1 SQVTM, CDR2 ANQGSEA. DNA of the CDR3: TGCAGCGTTGAAGATCGTGGCTACACCTTC. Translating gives CSVEDRGYTF.

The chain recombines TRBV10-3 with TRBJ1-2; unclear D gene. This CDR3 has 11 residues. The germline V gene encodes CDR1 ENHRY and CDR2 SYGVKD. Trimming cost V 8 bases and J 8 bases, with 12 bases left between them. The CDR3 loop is CAIGPSGGYTF. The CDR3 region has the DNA TGTGCCATCGGTCCCTCGGGGGGCTACACCTTC.

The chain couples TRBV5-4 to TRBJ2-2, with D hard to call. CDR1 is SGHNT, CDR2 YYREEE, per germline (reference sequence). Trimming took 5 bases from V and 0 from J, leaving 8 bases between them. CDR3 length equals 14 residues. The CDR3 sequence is CASSSIANTGELFF. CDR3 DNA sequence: TGTGCCAGCAGTTCCATAGCGAACACCGGGGAGCTGTTTTTT.

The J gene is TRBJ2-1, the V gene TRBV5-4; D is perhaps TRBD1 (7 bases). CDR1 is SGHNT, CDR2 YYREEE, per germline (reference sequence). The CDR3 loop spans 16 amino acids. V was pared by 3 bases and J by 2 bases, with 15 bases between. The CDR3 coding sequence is TGTGCCAGCAGCTCAGGGGGGCCGGGGGCCTACAATGAGCAGTTCTTC. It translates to CASSSGGPGAYNEQFF. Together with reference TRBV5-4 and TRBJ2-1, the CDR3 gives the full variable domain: ETGVTQSPTHLIKTRGQQVTLRCSSQSGHNTVSWYQQALGQGPQFIFQYYREEENGRGNFPPRFSGLQFPNYSSELNVNALELDDSALYLCASSSGGPGAYNEQFFGPGTRLTVL.

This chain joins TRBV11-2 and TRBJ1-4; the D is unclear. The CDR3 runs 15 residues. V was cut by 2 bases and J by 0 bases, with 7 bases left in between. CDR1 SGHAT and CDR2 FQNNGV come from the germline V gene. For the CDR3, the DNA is TGTGCCAGCAGCTTACACCATTCAACTAATGAAAAACTGTTTTTT. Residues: CASSLHHSTNEKLFF.

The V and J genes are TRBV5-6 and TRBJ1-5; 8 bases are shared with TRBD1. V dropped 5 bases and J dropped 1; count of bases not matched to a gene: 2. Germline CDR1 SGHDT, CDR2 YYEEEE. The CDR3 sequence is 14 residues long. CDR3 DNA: TGTGCCAGCAGACAGGGGGGAAGCAATCAGCCCCAGCATTTT. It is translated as CASRQGGSNQPQHF.

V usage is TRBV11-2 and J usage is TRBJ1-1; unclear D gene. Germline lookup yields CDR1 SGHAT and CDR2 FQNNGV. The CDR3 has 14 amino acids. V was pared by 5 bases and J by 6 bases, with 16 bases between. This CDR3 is CASSLSRKGAEAFF. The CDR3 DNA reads TGTGCCAGCAGCCTGAGTAGGAAGGGCGCTGAAGCTTTCTTT.

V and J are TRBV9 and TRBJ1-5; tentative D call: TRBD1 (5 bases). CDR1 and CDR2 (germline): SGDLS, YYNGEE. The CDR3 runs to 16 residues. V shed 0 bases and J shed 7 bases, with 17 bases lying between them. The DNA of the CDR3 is TGTGCCAGCAGCGTAGATTCCGGGATTGGGACGCAGCCCCAGCATTTT. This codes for CASSVDSGIGTQPQHF.

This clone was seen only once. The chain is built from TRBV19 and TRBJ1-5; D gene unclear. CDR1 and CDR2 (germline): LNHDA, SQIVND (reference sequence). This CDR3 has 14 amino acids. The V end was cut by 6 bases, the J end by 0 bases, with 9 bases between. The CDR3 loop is CASRIKGSNQPQHF. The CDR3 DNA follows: TGTGCCAGTAGAATAAAGGGTAGCAATCAGCCCCAGCATTTT.

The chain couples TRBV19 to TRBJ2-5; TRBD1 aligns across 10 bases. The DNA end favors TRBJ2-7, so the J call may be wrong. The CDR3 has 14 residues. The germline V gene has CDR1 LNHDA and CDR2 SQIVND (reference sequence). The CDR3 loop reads CASSIGQGAYEQYF. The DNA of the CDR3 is TGTGCCAGTAGTATCGGACAGGGGGCCTACGAGCAGTACTTC.

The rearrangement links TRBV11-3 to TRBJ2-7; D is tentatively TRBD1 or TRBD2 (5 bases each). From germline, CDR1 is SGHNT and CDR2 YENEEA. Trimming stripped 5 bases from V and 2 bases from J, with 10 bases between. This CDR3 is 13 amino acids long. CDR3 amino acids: CASSPKGPYEQYF. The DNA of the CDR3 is TGTGCCAGCAGCCCGAAGGGACCCTACGAGCAGTACTTC.

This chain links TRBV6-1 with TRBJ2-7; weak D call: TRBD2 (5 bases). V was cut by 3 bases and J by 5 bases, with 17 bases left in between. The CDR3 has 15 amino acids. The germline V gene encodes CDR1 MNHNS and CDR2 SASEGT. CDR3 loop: CASSDPYGAVDEQYF. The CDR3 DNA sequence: TGTGCCAGCAGTGATCCCTATGGAGCGGTCGACGAGCAGTACTTC.

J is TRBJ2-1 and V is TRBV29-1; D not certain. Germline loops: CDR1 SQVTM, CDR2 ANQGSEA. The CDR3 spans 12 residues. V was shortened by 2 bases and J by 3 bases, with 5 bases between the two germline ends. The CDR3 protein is CSVEWVYNEQFF. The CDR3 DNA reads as TGCAGCGTTGAATGGGTCTACAATGAGCAGTTCTTC.

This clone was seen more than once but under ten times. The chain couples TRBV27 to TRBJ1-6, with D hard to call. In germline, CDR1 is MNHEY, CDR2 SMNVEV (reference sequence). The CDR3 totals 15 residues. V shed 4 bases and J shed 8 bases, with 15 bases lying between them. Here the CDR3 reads CASSSAALGDSPLHF. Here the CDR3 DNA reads TGTGCCAGCAGTTCGGCTGCTCTCGGGGATTCACCCCTCCACTTT.

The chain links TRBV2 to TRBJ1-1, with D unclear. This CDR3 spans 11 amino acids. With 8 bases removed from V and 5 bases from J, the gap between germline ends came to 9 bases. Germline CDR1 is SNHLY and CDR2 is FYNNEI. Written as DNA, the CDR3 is TGTGCCAGCTTCGGGTTGACTGAAGCTTTCTTT. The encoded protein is CASFGLTEAFF.

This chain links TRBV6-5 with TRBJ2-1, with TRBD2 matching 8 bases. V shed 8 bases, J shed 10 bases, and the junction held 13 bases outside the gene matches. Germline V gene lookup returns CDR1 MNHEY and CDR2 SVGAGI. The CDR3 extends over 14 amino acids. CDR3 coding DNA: TGTGCCAGCTGCGAACCGGACGGGGGGGTGGAGCAGTTCTTC. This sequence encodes CASCEPDGGVEQFF.

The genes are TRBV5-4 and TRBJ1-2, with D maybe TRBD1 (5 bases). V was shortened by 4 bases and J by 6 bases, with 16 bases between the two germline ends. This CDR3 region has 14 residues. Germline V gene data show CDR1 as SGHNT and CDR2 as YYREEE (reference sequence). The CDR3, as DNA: TGTGCCAGCAGCCAAGCTCCAATAGGGGATGGCTACACCTTC. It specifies CASSQAPIGDGYTF.